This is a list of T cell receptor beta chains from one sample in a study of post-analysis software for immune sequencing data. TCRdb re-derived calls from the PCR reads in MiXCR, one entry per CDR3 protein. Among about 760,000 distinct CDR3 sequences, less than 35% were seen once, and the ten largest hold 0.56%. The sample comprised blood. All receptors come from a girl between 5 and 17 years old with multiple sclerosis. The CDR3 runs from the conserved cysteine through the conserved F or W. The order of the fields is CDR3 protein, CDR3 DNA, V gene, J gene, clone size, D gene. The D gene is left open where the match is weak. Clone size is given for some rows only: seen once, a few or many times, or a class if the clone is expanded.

CASGRTGRDIQYF	TGCGCCAGCGGCCGGACAGGGAGGGACATTCAGTACTTC	TRBV5-1	TRBJ2-4	few	-
CATSRDLAGDTDTQYF	TGTGCCACCAGCAGAGATTTAGCGGGGGACACAGATACGCAGTATTTT	TRBV15	TRBJ2-3	few	TRBD2
CASSQTDNEQFF	TGTGCCAGCAGCCAAACTGACAATGAGCAGTTCTTC	TRBV14	TRBJ2-1	-	-
CACSKGQGRETQYF	TGTGCCTGCAGCAAAGGACAGGGAAGGGAGACCCAGTACTTC	TRBV7-9	TRBJ2-5	few	TRBD1
CASRVGGVNEQFF	TGTGCCAGCAGGGTAGGGGGGGTCAATGAGCAGTTCTTC	TRBV9	TRBJ2-1	-	-
CASGNLPSSYNEQFF	TGTGCCAGCGGGAACCTACCGAGCTCCTACAATGAGCAGTTCTTC	TRBV3-1	TRBJ2-1	few	-
CASSEGTSGGRGETQYF	TGTGCCAGCAGTGAGGGGACTAGCGGGGGACGGGGAGAGACCCAGTACTTC	TRBV6-1	TRBJ2-5	few	TRBD2
CSASQTWTGVSYNEQFF	TGCAGTGCTAGTCAGACGTGGACAGGGGTCAGCTACAATGAGCAGTTCTTC	TRBV20-1	TRBJ2-1	-	TRBD1
CAIRAGTGYQETQYF	TGTGCCATCAGGGCCGGGACAGGATACCAAGAGACCCAGTACTTC	TRBV10-3	TRBJ2-5	few	TRBD1
CSVGSGIRNQPQHF	TGCAGCGTTGGTTCGGGGATACGCAATCAGCCCCAGCATTTT	TRBV29-1	TRBJ1-5	few	-
CASSLNFRGHEQYF	TGTGCCAGCAGCTTGAATTTTCGAGGCCACGAGCAGTACTTC	TRBV7-9	TRBJ2-7	-	-
CASSLVPGQGAWNEQFF	TGTGCCAGCAGCTTAGTCCCAGGACAGGGGGCTTGGAATGAGCAGTTCTTC	TRBV7-2	TRBJ2-1	-	TRBD1
CASSIDRRETQYF	TGTGCCAGTAGTATAGACAGGCGCGAGACCCAGTACTTC	TRBV19	TRBJ2-5	-	-
CSVLLTGWNTEAFF	TGCAGCGTTCTCCTGACAGGGTGGAACACTGAAGCTTTCTTT	TRBV29-1	TRBJ1-1	few	TRBD1
CASSQGVGTGEETQYF	TGCGCCAGCAGCCAAGGGGTCGGGACAGGGGAAGAGACCCAGTACTTC	TRBV4-1	TRBJ2-5	-	TRBD1
CASSFWPPESTGNSPLHF	TGTGCCAGCAGTTTTTGGCCGCCCGAGTCTACGGGGAATTCACCCCTCCACTTT	TRBV12-3/TRBV12-4	TRBJ1-6	few	-
CASSLIENTEAFF	TGTGCCAGCAGTCTTATAGAGAACACTGAAGCTTTCTTT	TRBV6-5	TRBJ1-1	-	-
CASSRGTTSLGYGYTF	TGTGCCAGCAGCCGAGGGACTACCTCTCTCGGCTATGGCTACACCTTC	TRBV5-5	TRBJ1-2	few	-
CASSSSGQGYQPQHF	TGTGCCAGCAGCAGCTCGGGACAGGGGTATCAGCCCCAGCATTTT	TRBV6-5	TRBJ1-5	-	TRBD1
CASSWTADTQYF	TGCGCCAGCAGCTGGACGGCAGATACGCAGTATTTT	TRBV7-9	TRBJ2-3	-	-
CASSSTSGRIYEQYF	TGTGCCAGCAGCTCGACTAGCGGGAGGATCTACGAGCAGTACTTC	TRBV5-5	TRBJ2-7	many	TRBD2
CASSYGRDSYEQYF	TGTGCCAGCAGTTACGGGCGGGACTCCTACGAGCAGTACTTC	TRBV6-2/TRBV6-3	TRBJ2-7	few	-
CASYSTGPFNEQFF	TGTGCCAGCTACTCGACAGGGCCTTTCAATGAGCAGTTCTTC	TRBV2	TRBJ2-1	few	TRBD1
CASSLPGRDEQFF	TGTGCCAGCAGCTTACCAGGGCGAGATGAGCAGTTCTTC	TRBV7-2	TRBJ2-1	few	-
CAISELEDSSSEQYF	TGTGCCATCAGTGAGCTCGAGGACAGTTCGTCCGAGCAGTACTTC	TRBV10-3	TRBJ2-7	many	-
CASSSNVVGTDTQYF	TGTGCCAGCAGCTCAAACGTCGTGGGCACAGATACGCAGTATTTT	TRBV9	TRBJ2-3	few	-
CASSLIRDFPAYNEQFF	TGTGCCAGCAGCCTGATCCGGGACTTCCCTGCCTACAATGAGCAGTTCTTC	TRBV5-4	TRBJ2-1	few	-
CASSHRGNSNQPQHF	TGCGCCAGCAGCCACAGGGGAAATAGCAATCAGCCCCAGCATTTT	TRBV4-1	TRBJ1-5	few	-
CASSEAGSPTNYGYTF	TGTGCCAGTAGTGAAGCAGGTTCACCTACTAACTATGGCTACACCTTC	TRBV6-1	TRBJ1-2	few	-
CASSRIKAGGPYEQYF	TGTGCCAGCAGTCGAATCAAAGCGGGGGGCCCTTACGAGCAGTACTTC	TRBV27	TRBJ2-7	-	TRBD2
CASSLRTSGGGTDTQYF	TGCGCCAGCAGCCTAAGGACTAGCGGGGGTGGCACAGATACGCAGTATTTT	TRBV5-1	TRBJ2-3	-	TRBD2
CSVENTGGDEQFF	TGCAGCGTTGAAAACACAGGGGGCGATGAGCAGTTCTTC	TRBV29-1	TRBJ2-1	few	TRBD1
CSARDQIGSGNTIYF	TGCAGTGCTAGAGATCAAATTGGCTCTGGAAACACCATATATTTT	TRBV20-1	TRBJ1-3	-	-
CASSPEGVIASGANVLTF	TGTGCCAGCTCACCAGAGGGGGTGATTGCCTCTGGGGCCAACGTCCTGACTTTC	TRBV18	TRBJ2-6	few	-
CASSKLSTRDGAYEQYF	TGTGCCAGCAGCAAGCTTAGTACTCGGGACGGCGCCTACGAGCAGTACTTC	TRBV5-5	TRBJ2-7	few	-
CASTHPSSYEQYF	TGTGCCAGCACGCATCCCTCCTCCTACGAGCAGTACTTC	TRBV28	TRBJ2-7	-	-
CASSRVGGNQPQHF	TGTGCCAGCAGCCGCGTCGGCGGTAATCAGCCCCAGCATTTT	TRBV7-9	TRBJ1-5	-	-
CASRGGTGGKTGNEQFF	TGTGCCAGCAGGGGGGGGACAGGGGGCAAAACCGGCAATGAGCAGTTCTTC	TRBV6-1	TRBJ2-1	few	TRBD1
CSALGTSYRRIWEQYF	TGCAGTGCACTAGGGACTAGTTATAGGAGGATATGGGAGCAGTACTTC	TRBV20-1	TRBJ2-5	-	TRBD2
CASSEGWESYGYTF	TGTGCCAGCAGTGAAGGCTGGGAAAGCTATGGCTACACCTTC	TRBV2	TRBJ1-2	-	-
CASSLAAGAYGYTF	TGCGCCAGCAGCTTGGCGGCAGGGGCCTATGGCTACACCTTC	TRBV5-1	TRBJ1-2	few	-
CASREGIGYEQYF	TGTGCCTCGCGGGAGGGCATCGGATACGAGCAGTACTTC	TRBV28	TRBJ2-7	-	TRBD2
CAISAVPEGGEKLFF	TGTGCCATCAGTGCCGTGCCCGAGGGAGGTGAAAAACTGTTTTTT	TRBV10-3	TRBJ1-4	few	-
CASSLFFGRGLDSEQFF	TGTGCCAGCAGTTTATTTTTCGGCCGGGGACTGGATAGTGAGCAGTTCTTC	TRBV27	TRBJ2-1	-	-
CASTNRQGVVDEQFF	TGTGCCAGCACTAATCGTCAGGGGGTAGTAGATGAGCAGTTCTTC	TRBV2	TRBJ2-1	-	TRBD1
CASSLPGQWPHKNIQYF	TGTGCCAGCAGCTTACCGGGACAGTGGCCTCACAAAAACATTCAGTACTTC	TRBV7-9	TRBJ2-4	-	TRBD1
CASSLGVQNYGYTF	TGCGCCAGCAGCTTGGGAGTTCAGAACTATGGCTACACCTTC	TRBV5-1	TRBJ1-2	-	-
CASSSPGGVSGYTF	TGTGCCAGCAGCTCGCCTGGAGGGGTTAGTGGCTACACCTTC	TRBV7-2	TRBJ1-2	few	-
CSSSPQDRGAGTGELFF	TGTTCCAGCAGTCCTCAGGACCGGGGGGCAGGCACCGGGGAGCTGTTTTTT	TRBV27	TRBJ2-2	-	-
CASTTDGSQDYGYTF	TGCGCCAGCACCACGGACGGCTCCCAGGACTATGGCTACACCTTC	TRBV5-1	TRBJ1-2	-	-
CSAPRGVHATRNTEAFF	TGCAGTGCCCCCAGGGGGGTTCACGCGACGCGGAACACTGAAGCTTTCTTT	TRBV20-1	TRBJ1-1	few	TRBD1
CVSSPPVFLGLETQYF	TGTGTCAGCAGTCCCCCTGTATTTCTGGGACTCGAGACCCAGTACTTC	TRBV28	TRBJ2-5	-	-
CASSQDIELVEAFF	TGCGCCAGCAGCCAAGATATAGAGTTGGTTGAAGCTTTCTTT	TRBV4-3	TRBJ1-1	few	-
CASSQEFGGPNYGYTF	TGTGCCAGCAGCCAAGAATTCGGCGGTCCCAACTATGGCTACACCTTC	TRBV4-2	TRBJ1-2	few	-
CASSPTRQSDTQYF	TGTGCCAGCAGCCCTACGAGACAGTCAGATACGCAGTATTTT	TRBV6-2/TRBV6-3	TRBJ2-3	-	-
CASSSLLAGANNEQFF	TGTGCCAGCAGCAGCCTACTAGCGGGAGCAAATAATGAGCAGTTCTTC	TRBV12-3/TRBV12-4	TRBJ2-1	-	TRBD2
CASSYLTGVNYEQYF	TGTGCCAGCAGCTACTTGACAGGTGTGAACTACGAGCAGTACTTC	TRBV7-9	TRBJ2-7	-	-
CAEGRAETQYF	TGTGCCGAAGGCCGGGCAGAGACCCAGTACTTC	TRBV28	TRBJ2-5	-	-
CASSYSRQGSSYEQYF	TGTGCCAGCAGTTACTCGAGACAGGGGAGCTCCTACGAGCAGTACTTC	TRBV6-6	TRBJ2-7	-	TRBD1
CASSPLGQGGINEQYF	TGTGCCAGCAGTCCCTTGGGACAGGGGGGGATAAATGAGCAGTACTTC	TRBV27	TRBJ2-7	-	TRBD1